Sequencing of this T cell receptor (beta chain) was carried out in a study of OX40 agonist ivuxolimab in advanced cancers. Across the study: Administration of intravenous ivuxolimab to patients occurred every 2 weeks at 0.01 to 10 mg/kg. The study's findings and limits: Both blood CD4+ and CD8+ T cells showed clonal growth by week 6 at 0.1 to 3.0 mg/kg. No determination was made of the antigen specificity of the expanded peripheral T cells. Some patients without response likewise showed low normalized clonal expansion.

Germline V gene sequence: CDR1 SEHNR, CDR2 FQNEAQ (reference sequence). Trimming at V came to 6 bases and at J to 1 base, leaving 2 bases not matched to a gene. This CDR3 is built from 14 residues. On this clone: Its matching antigen is unknown.

The method was immunoSEQ multiplex PCR; TCRdb's version includes in-frame clones alone and lacks a portion of them. The sample has tens of thousands of clones; around 91% are singletons. The sample consisted of CD4+ or CD8+ T cells sorted from blood, taken in a trial of the OX40 agonist ivuxolimab. The V gene is TRBV7-9, the J gene TRBJ2-5, with TRBD2 matching 10 bases. This TCR came from an adult with an advanced solid tumor such as melanoma, head and neck, liver or kidney cancer. CDR3 DNA sequence: TGTGCCAGCAGTTCTAGCGGGAGCCAAGAGACCCAGTACTTC. Protein: CASSSSGSQETQYF.